This T cell receptor beta chain originates from a study of beta chain features in type 1 diabetes. Findings of the study overall: It was among patients, rather than healthy donors, that naive, central memory and Treg TCRB repertoires appeared more similar.

Of note for this clone: Its antigen remains unidentified.

This CDR3 is built from 13 residues. Germline V gene data show CDR1 as SNHLY and CDR2 as FYNNEI. V was cut by 6 bases and J by 9 bases, with 16 bases left in between. Of the isolated RNA, all was reverse transcribed, and so the sequenced material was expressed TCRB transcripts. Sequencing was performed with immunoSEQ multiplex PCR; in TCRdb, only in-frame clones are kept and a portion is missing. The sample records approximately 300,000 clones, about 11% being singletons. What was sequenced was naive CD4+ T cells from blood. The chain carries TRBV2 and TRBJ2-3, with a tentative D call TRBD1 (6 bases). This TCR came from a woman aged 25 to 39 in good health. The CDR3 coding sequence is TGTGCCAGCAGAAATGGGACACTCGGGACGCAGTATTTT. This sequence encodes CASRNGTLGTQYF.